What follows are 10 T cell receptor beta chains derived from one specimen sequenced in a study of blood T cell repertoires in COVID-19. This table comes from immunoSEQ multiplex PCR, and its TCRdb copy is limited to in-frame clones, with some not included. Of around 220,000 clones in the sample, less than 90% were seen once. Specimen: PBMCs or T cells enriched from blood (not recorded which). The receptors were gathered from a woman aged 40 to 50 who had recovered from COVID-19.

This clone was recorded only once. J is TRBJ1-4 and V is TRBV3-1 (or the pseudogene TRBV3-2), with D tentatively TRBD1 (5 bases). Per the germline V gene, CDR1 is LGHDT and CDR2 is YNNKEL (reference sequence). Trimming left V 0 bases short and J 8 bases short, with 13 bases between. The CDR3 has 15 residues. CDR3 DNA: TGTGCCAGCAGCCAAGACGGGGCGGCGGGGGAAAAACTGTTTTTT. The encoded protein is CASSQDGAAGEKLFF.

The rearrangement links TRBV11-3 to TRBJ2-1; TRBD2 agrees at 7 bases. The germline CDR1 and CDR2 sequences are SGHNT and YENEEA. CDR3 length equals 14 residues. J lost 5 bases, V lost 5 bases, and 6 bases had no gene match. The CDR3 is CASSPWTRNNEQFF. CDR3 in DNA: TGTGCCAGCAGCCCGTGGACTAGGAACAATGAGCAGTTCTTC.

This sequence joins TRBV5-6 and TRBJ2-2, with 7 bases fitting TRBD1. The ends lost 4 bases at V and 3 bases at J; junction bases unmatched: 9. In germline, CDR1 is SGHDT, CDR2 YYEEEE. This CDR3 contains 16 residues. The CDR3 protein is CASSPSRTGDTGELFF. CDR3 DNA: TGTGCCAGCAGCCCGTCCCGGACAGGCGACACCGGGGAGCTGTTTTTT.

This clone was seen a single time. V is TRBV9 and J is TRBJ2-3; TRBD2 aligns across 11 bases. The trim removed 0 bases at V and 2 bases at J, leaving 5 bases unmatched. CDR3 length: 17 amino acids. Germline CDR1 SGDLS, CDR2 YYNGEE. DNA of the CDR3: TGTGCCAGCAGCGTAGAAGTAGCGGGAGGGATCACAGATACGCAGTATTTT. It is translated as CASSVEVAGGITDTQYF.

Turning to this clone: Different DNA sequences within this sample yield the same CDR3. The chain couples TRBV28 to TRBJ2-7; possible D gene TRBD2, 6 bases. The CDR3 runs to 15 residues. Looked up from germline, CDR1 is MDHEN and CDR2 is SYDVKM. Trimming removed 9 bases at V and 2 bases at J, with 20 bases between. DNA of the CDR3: TGTGCCAGTTCCCCCGGGGGAGGCCCGACCTACGAGCAGTACTTC. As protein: CASSPGGGPTYEQYF.

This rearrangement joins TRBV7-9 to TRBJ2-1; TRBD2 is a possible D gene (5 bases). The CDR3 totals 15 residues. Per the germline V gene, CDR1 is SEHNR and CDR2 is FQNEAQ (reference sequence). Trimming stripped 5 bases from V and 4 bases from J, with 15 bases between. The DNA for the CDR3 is TGTGCCAGCAGCGGGGTTGGAAGGACTTACAATGAGCAGTTCTTC. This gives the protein CASSGVGRTYNEQFF. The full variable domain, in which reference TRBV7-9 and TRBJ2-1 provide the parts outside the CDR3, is DTGVSQNPRHKITKRGQNVTFRCDPISEHNRLYWYRQTLGQGPEFLTYFQNEAQLEKSRLLSDRFSAERPKGSFSTLEIQRTEQGDSAMYLCASSGVGRTYNEQFFGPGTRLTVL.

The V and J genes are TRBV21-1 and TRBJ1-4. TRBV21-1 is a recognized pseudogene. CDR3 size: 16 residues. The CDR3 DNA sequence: TGTGCCAGCAGCAAAGGGAGTCCCGAGGTATGGGAAAAACTGTTTTTT. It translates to CASSKGSPEVWEKLFF.

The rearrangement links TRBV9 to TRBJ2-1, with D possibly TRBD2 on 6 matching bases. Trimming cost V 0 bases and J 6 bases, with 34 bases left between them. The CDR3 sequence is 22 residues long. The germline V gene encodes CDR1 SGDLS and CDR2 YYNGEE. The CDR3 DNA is TGTGCCAGCAGCGTAGGACGGGACGGGAGAGTGGGAGGAACCCTAAGGGGCAATGAGCAGTTCTTC. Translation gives CASSVGRDGRVGGTLRGNEQFF.

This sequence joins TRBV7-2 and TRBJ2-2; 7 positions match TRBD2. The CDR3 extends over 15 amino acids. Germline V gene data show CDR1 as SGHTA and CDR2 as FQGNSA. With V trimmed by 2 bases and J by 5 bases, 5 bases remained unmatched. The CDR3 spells CASSLLGGRTGELFF. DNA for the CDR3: TGTGCCAGCAGCTTACTCGGCGGGAGAACCGGGGAGCTGTTTTTT. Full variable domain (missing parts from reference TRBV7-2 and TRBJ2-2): GAGVSQSPSNKVTEKGKDVELRCDPISGHTALYWYRQSLGQGLEFLIYFQGNSAPDKSGLPSDRFSAERTGGSVSTLTIQRTQQEDSAVYLCASSLLGGRTGELFFGEGSRLTVL.

The CDR3 nucleotides are TGCAGCGCCGGGACTAGCGGGAAATACGAGCAGTACTTC. It encodes CSAGTSGKYEQYF. The chain uses TRBV29-1 and TRBJ2-7, with TRBD2 matching 13 bases. CDR3 length equals 13 residues. After removal of 7 bases from V and 4 bases from J, the junction contained 4 bases not matched to a gene. Germline V gives CDR1 SQVTM, CDR2 ANQGSEA.